This T cell receptor (beta chain) was obtained from a study of metastatic and nonmetastatic thyroid tumors. Study in general: Across peripheral blood and tumor or nodule tissue samples taken from malignant and benign thyroid patients, the repertoires were compared with one another.

Germline CDR1 is MNHNS and CDR2 is SASEGT. This CDR3 is built from 13 residues. V lost 10 bases, J lost 2 bases, and 3 bases stayed unmatched. Thyroid surgery took place with no prior treatment in any patient. This clone was detected many times. In the source study's methods: Clinicopathological groups supplied CDR3 differences that were used to build a distant-metastasis classifier for papillary thyroid cancer. TCRdb re-processed the PCR reads through MiXCR. These V and J calls are TCRdb output, not the study's own analysis. Of roughly 20,000 clones listed, 30% to 40% are singletons. Sequenced sample: tumor tissue. The TCR sequence derives from a male donor with papillary thyroid cancer or a benign thyroid nodule (not recorded which). Some clones in this sample may be carry-over from other donors' samples. The rearrangement uses TRBV6-1 and TRBJ2-3, with 10 nucleotides matching TRBD2. The CDR3 DNA reads as TGTGCCACCGGACTAGCGGACACAGATACGCAGTATTTT. Translation gives CATGLADTDTQYF.